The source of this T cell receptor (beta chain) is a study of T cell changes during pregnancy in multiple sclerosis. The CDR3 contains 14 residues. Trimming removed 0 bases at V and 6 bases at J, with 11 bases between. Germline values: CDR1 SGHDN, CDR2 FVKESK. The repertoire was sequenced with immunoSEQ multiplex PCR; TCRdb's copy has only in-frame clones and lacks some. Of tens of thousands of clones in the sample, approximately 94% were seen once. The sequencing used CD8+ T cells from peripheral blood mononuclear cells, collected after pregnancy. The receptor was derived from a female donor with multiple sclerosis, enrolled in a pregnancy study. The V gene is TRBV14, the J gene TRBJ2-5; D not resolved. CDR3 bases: TGTGCCAGCAGCCAAGATTTGGCTAGTCAGACCCAGTACTTC. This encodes CASSQDLASQTQYF.